This TCR beta chain was profiled in a study of blood T cell repertoires in COVID-19. Turning to the study itself: T cells, B-cell-depleted T cells, or PBMCs provided the cDNA or gDNA that served as material.

This clone was picked up one time. This table comes from immunoSEQ multiplex PCR, and its TCRdb copy is limited to in-frame clones, with some not included. Of 25,000 to 35,000 clones listed, around 88% are singletons. The germline CDR1 and CDR2 sequences are SGHVS and FQNEAQ. V lost 2 bases and J 1 base, leaving 12 bases between the germline ends. The CDR3 runs 15 residues. The material sequenced was peripheral blood. This clonotype originated in a human donor in a cohort sampled during active COVID-19. V and J are TRBV7-8 and TRBJ2-7; a weak D match, TRBD1 (6 bases). The CDR3 nucleotides read TGTGCCAGCAGCTTATCTGGGGGCTCATCCTACGAGCAGTACTTC. Its protein is CASSLSGGSSYEQYF.